The 7 T cell receptor beta chains listed next were all sequenced from one sample in a study of T cells in localized non-small cell lung cancer. Assay used: immunoSEQ multiplex PCR; TCRdb lists only in-frame clones, some missing. This repertoire shows 17,000 or so clones, more than 70% found once; its top ten account for roughly 34%. This sample comprised peripheral blood, obtained before any cancer treatment. The receptors originated from a male donor aged 60 or over with stage III lung adenocarcinoma.

The chain employs TRBV2 and TRBJ1-3, with TRBD1 matching over 7 bases. J was trimmed by 0 bases and V by 5 bases; bases with no gene match: 7. Germline V CDR1 and CDR2: SNHLY, FYNNEI. The CDR3 extends over 16 amino acids. This CDR3 reads CASSRDRVNSGNTIYF. For the CDR3, the DNA is TGTGCCAGCAGTCGAGACAGGGTGAACTCTGGAAACACCATATATTTT.

Comments on this clone: This sample includes further DNA sequences coding for the same CDR3. The chain couples TRBV6-5 to TRBJ2-7, with 7 bases aligning to TRBD1. V lost 0 bases, J lost 1 base, and 6 bases stayed unmatched. The CDR3 totals 16 residues. Germline CDR1 MNHEY, CDR2 SVGAGI. CDR3 nucleotide sequence: TGTGCCAGCAGTTACTCGAGAACAGGGGATTCCTACGAGCAGTACTTC. The encoded protein is CASSYSRTGDSYEQYF.

The rearrangement uses TRBV5-1 and TRBJ2-5; TRBD1 might be the D (5 bases). Germline values: CDR1 SGHRS, CDR2 YFSETQ. V lost 4 bases and J 4 bases, leaving 38 bases between the germline ends. CDR3 length: 22 residues. The CDR3 region has the DNA TGCGCCAGCAGCCCCTCTAGACGGCTACTCCGGACGGTTGTCCAGGGTCGAGAGACCCAGTACTTC. This encodes CASSPSRRLLRTVVQGRETQYF.

The rearrangement joins TRBV18 to TRBJ2-4, with 14 positions matching TRBD2. This CDR3 region has 15 residues. Germline loops: CDR1 KGHSH, CDR2 LQKENI. With 3 bases clipped from V and 7 bases from J, the junction kept 2 bases outside the gene matches. The CDR3 bases are TGTGCCAGCTCACCGACTAGCGGGGGGGGCAACATTCAGTACTTC. It specifies CASSPTSGGGNIQYF.

The sample holds a few counts of this clone. V gene TRBV11-2 combines with J gene TRBJ1-2; tentatively, D is TRBD1 (5 bases). Germline V gene sequence: CDR1 SGHAT, CDR2 FQNNGV. This CDR3 has 13 residues. Trimming cost V 3 bases and J 4 bases, with 9 bases left between them. This CDR3 is CASSFGAPYGYTF. The CDR3, as DNA: TGTGCCAGCAGCTTCGGGGCGCCCTATGGCTACACCTTC.

The gene calls are TRBV29-1 and TRBJ1-1; 8 nucleotides match TRBD1. CDR1 SQVTM and CDR2 ANQGSEA come from the germline V gene. The CDR3 consists of 13 residues. With V trimmed by 6 bases and J by 1 base, 4 bases remained unmatched. The CDR3 DNA is TGCAGCGTGTACGACAGGGGGAACACTGAAGCTTTCTTT. Translation gives CSVYDRGNTEAFF.

The chain recombines TRBV5-6 with TRBJ2-3; D remains unclear. The CDR3 is 16 residues long. Germline CDR1 SGHDT, CDR2 YYEEEE. The V gene lost 4 bases and the J gene lost 0 bases, with 15 bases spanning the gap. CDR3 in DNA: TGTGCCAGCAGCCTTGAGAGGCGACCTAGCACAGATACGCAGTATTTT. This sequence encodes CASSLERRPSTDTQYF.